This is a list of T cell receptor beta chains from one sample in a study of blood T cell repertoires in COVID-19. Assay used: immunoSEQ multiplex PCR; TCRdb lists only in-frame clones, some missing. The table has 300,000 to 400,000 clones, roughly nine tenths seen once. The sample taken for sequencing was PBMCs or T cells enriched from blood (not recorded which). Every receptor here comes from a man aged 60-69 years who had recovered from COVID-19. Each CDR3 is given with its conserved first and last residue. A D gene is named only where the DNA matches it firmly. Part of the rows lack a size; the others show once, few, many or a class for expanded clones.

CDR3nt: TGTGCCATCAGTGAACAGGGAAACAATCAGCCCCAGCATTTT
CDR3aa: CAISEQGNNQPQHF
abundance: .
j_gene: TRBJ1-5
v_gene: TRBV10-3
d_gene: .

CDR3nt: TGTGCCAGCAGTTACTCCCGGCTAGCGGGAGGTGAGCAGTTCTTC
CDR3aa: CASSYSRLAGGEQFF
abundance: .
j_gene: TRBJ2-1
v_gene: TRBV6-5
d_gene: TRBD2

CDR3nt: TGTGCCAGCAGTGAAGCAGCCGTCCGCTCTGGGGCCAACGTCCTGACTTTC
CDR3aa: CASSEAAVRSGANVLTF
abundance: .
j_gene: TRBJ2-6
v_gene: TRBV2
d_gene: .

CDR3nt: TGTGCCAGCAGCCCGGACGGGGCCGGGGAGCTGTTTTTT
CDR3aa: CASSPDGAGELFF
abundance: .
j_gene: TRBJ2-2
v_gene: TRBV5-6
d_gene: .

CDR3nt: TGTGCCAGTAGCCCGACAGGGTTTCAAGCCAAAAACATTCAGTACTTC
CDR3aa: CASSPTGFQAKNIQYF
abundance: .
j_gene: TRBJ2-4
v_gene: TRBV19
d_gene: TRBD1

CDR3nt: TGCGCCAGCAGCTTAACGGGACTAGCGGGAGCCGGGGAGCTGTTTTTT
CDR3aa: CASSLTGLAGAGELFF
abundance: .
j_gene: TRBJ2-2
v_gene: TRBV5-1
d_gene: TRBD2

CDR3nt: TGTGCCAGCAGCTTATGGGAGAGGGGGGGCTATAACAATCAGCCCCAGCATTTT
CDR3aa: CASSLWERGGYNNQPQHF
abundance: .
j_gene: TRBJ1-5
v_gene: TRBV5-6
d_gene: .

CDR3nt: TGTGCCAGCAGCTTACAGGCAGAGAACAATGAGCAGTTCTTC
CDR3aa: CASSLQAENNEQFF
abundance: .
j_gene: TRBJ2-1
v_gene: TRBV7-6
d_gene: .

CDR3nt: TGTGCCAGTAGTATAGGGGGGACTAGCGTCTACGAGCAGTACTTC
CDR3aa: CASSIGGTSVYEQYF
abundance: .
j_gene: TRBJ2-7
v_gene: TRBV19
d_gene: TRBD2

CDR3nt: TGCGCCAGCAGCCGGGACAGAGCCTACGAGCAGTACTTC
CDR3aa: CASSRDRAYEQYF
abundance: .
j_gene: TRBJ2-7
v_gene: TRBV5-1
d_gene: TRBD1

CDR3nt: TGTGCCTGGAGTGTTAAGGGGGCACGACAGCCCCAGCATTTT
CDR3aa: CAWSVKGARQPQHF
abundance: many
j_gene: TRBJ1-5
v_gene: TRBV30
d_gene: TRBD1

CDR3nt: TGCGCCAGCAGCCTGCAGGCCCCCAACTACGAGCAGTACTTC
CDR3aa: CASSLQAPNYEQYF
abundance: .
j_gene: TRBJ2-7
v_gene: TRBV5-1
d_gene: .

CDR3nt: TGTGCCAGCAGCTTGGAGGGGACTTCTTACAATGAGCAGTTCTTC
CDR3aa: CASSLEGTSYNEQFF
abundance: .
j_gene: TRBJ2-1
v_gene: TRBV5-4
d_gene: .

CDR3nt: TGTGCCAGCAGTCGGGACAGGGTCGATGAGCAGTTCTTC
CDR3aa: CASSRDRVDEQFF
abundance: .
j_gene: TRBJ2-1
v_gene: TRBV12-3/TRBV12-4
d_gene: TRBD1

CDR3nt: TGTGCCAGCAGTGGGCGGGACAATCAGCCCCAGCATTTT
CDR3aa: CASSGRDNQPQHF
abundance: .
j_gene: TRBJ1-5
v_gene: TRBV2
d_gene: .

CDR3nt: TGTGCCAGCAGTTGGACAGGGGACGACAACACCGGGGAGCTGTTTTTT
CDR3aa: CASSWTGDDNTGELFF
abundance: .
j_gene: TRBJ2-2
v_gene: TRBV27
d_gene: TRBD1

CDR3nt: TGTGCCAGCAGCTCTGGACAGGTGGGATCACCCCTCCACTTT
CDR3aa: CASSSGQVGSPLHF
abundance: .
j_gene: TRBJ1-6
v_gene: TRBV7-6
d_gene: TRBD1

CDR3nt: TGTGCCAGCAGCTCCAGCGCGGGGGGACTAGCGGGAGACGGGGAGCTGTTTTTT
CDR3aa: CASSSSAGGLAGDGELFF
abundance: once
j_gene: TRBJ2-2
v_gene: TRBV7-8
d_gene: TRBD2

CDR3nt: TGTGCCAGTAGTATGAGGTCGGGACAGGGGGGCCAGCCCCAGCATTTT
CDR3aa: CASSMRSGQGGQPQHF
abundance: .
j_gene: TRBJ1-5
v_gene: TRBV19
d_gene: TRBD1

CDR3nt: TGCGCCAGCAGCTTGGCTCCTCAGACCGGGGGTAGCGGGAGAGCCTACGAGCAGTACTTC
CDR3aa: CASSLAPQTGGSGRAYEQYF
abundance: .
j_gene: TRBJ2-7
v_gene: TRBV5-1
d_gene: TRBD2

CDR3nt: TGTGCCAGCAGCCAAAGGACTAGCGAGTACTACAATGAGCAGTTCTTC
CDR3aa: CASSQRTSEYYNEQFF
abundance: .
j_gene: TRBJ2-1
v_gene: TRBV7-9
d_gene: TRBD2

CDR3nt: TGTGCCAGCAGCAAACGGAGCGGGGAGCTGTTTTTT
CDR3aa: CASSKRSGELFF
abundance: .
j_gene: TRBJ2-2
v_gene: TRBV9
d_gene: .

CDR3nt: TGTGCCAGCAGCCAAGATCTGGTAGGGACTAGCACAGATACGCAGTATTTT
CDR3aa: CASSQDLVGTSTDTQYF
abundance: .
j_gene: TRBJ2-3
v_gene: TRBV3-1/TRBV3-2
d_gene: .